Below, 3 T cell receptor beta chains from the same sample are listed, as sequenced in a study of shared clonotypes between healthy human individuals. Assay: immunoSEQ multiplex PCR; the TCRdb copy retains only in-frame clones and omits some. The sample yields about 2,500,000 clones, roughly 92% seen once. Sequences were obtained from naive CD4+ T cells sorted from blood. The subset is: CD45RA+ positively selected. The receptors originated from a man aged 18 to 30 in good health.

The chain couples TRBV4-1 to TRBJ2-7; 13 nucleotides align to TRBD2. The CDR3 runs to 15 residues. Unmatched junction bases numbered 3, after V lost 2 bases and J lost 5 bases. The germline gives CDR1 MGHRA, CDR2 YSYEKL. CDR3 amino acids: CASSQPTSGRNEQYF. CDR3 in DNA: TGCGCCAGCAGCCAACCGACTAGCGGGAGGAACGAGCAGTACTTC.

The CDR3 DNA is TGCGCCAGCAGCCAAGATGGGGCAGGGGGCGGTGAAAAACTGTTTTTT. This codes for CASSQDGAGGGEKLFF. The gene calls are TRBV4-1 and TRBJ1-4; 8 bases map to TRBD1. Germline-derived CDR1 and CDR2 are MGHRA and YSYEKL. This CDR3 contains 16 residues. The ends lost 0 bases at V and 7 bases at J; junction bases unmatched: 7.

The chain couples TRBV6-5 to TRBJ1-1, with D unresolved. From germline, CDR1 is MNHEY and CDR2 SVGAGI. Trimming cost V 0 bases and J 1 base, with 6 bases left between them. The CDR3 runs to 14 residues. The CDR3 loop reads CASSYSSQNTEAFF. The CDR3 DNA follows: TGTGCCAGCAGTTACTCGAGTCAGAACACTGAAGCTTTCTTT.